A single sample gave rise to the 25 T cell receptor beta chains below, sequenced in a study of cytomegalovirus exposure and HLA in healthy donors. Repertoires were generated with immunoSEQ multiplex PCR, while TCRdb's copy carries only in-frame clones and drops some. The profile shows approximately 56,000 clones, roughly 92% of them singletons. The sample taken for sequencing was PBMCs. The receptor set was obtained from a man between 18 and 29 years old in good health and CMV-seronegative.

The J gene is TRBJ1-1, the V gene TRBV19, with D unresolved. The CDR3 is 14 residues long. Trimming left V 3 bases short and J 6 bases short, with 14 bases between. Germline V gene lookup returns CDR1 LNHDA and CDR2 SQIVND (reference sequence). The CDR3 sequence: CASSIRSEGSEAFF. The CDR3 nucleotides read TGTGCCAGTAGTATTAGGTCAGAGGGCTCTGAAGCTTTCTTT.

The gene calls are TRBV4-1 and TRBJ2-1; D might be TRBD1 (5 bases). There are 13 residues in the CDR3. Trimming took off 1 base at V and 8 bases at J, with 9 bases between the two ends. Germline-derived CDR1 and CDR2 are MGHRA and YSYEKL. CDR3 amino acids: CASSQAGYYEQFF. The CDR3 DNA sequence: TGCGCCAGCAGCCAAGCAGGGTACTATGAGCAGTTCTTC.

There are a few counts of this clone. This rearrangement joins TRBV6-4 to TRBJ2-2; TRBD2 matches at 7 bases. The CDR3 loop spans 14 amino acids. J lost 5 bases, V lost 8 bases, and 8 bases had no gene match. Germline V gene data show CDR1 as MRHNA and CDR2 as SNTAGT. CDR3: CASRAGPETGELFF. CDR3 DNA: TGTGCCAGCCGAGCGGGGCCGGAAACCGGGGAGCTGTTTTTT.

CDR3 DNA: TGTGCCAGCAGCCTTGGGTTCGGCGGGAAGCCCCAGCATTTT. Encoded protein: CASSLGFGGKPQHF. The J gene is TRBJ1-5, the V gene TRBV28, with D uncertain. CDR3 length equals 14 residues. Deletions cut 6 bases from V and 8 bases from J, with 17 bases between. Looked up from germline, CDR1 is MDHEN and CDR2 is SYDVKM.

The V call is TRBV11-2, the J call TRBJ2-1, with 8 bases matching TRBD2. The CDR3 covers 15 residues. V was clipped by 5 bases and J by 8 bases; unmatched bases: 11. Per the germline V gene, CDR1 is SGHAT and CDR2 is FQNNGV. The CDR3 DNA sequence: TGTGCCAGCAGCCGCCCGGGACTAGACGGATATGAGCAGTTCTTC. It specifies CASSRPGLDGYEQFF.

The V and J genes are TRBV9 and TRBJ1-1; 8 nucleotides agree with TRBD1. Germline-derived CDR1 and CDR2 are SGDLS and YYNGEE. V lost 0 bases, J lost 5 bases, and 15 bases stayed unmatched. The CDR3 sequence is 18 residues long. The CDR3 loop is CASSVAPSGQGGNTEAFF. CDR3 nucleotide sequence: TGTGCCAGCAGCGTAGCGCCATCAGGACAGGGTGGGAATACTGAAGCTTTCTTT.

V usage is TRBV27 and J usage is TRBJ2-1, with TRBD2 matching 12 bases. In germline, CDR1 is MNHEY, CDR2 SMNVEV (reference sequence). The V segment lost 5 bases and the J segment 6 bases; nucleotides outside the gene matches: 2. CDR3 size: 14 residues. CDR3 nucleotides: TGTGCCAGCAGTACGACTAGCGGGGGCAATGAGCAGTTCTTC. Translation: CASSTTSGGNEQFF.

The rearrangement uses TRBV6-4 and TRBJ2-5; 10 nucleotides agree with TRBD2. The CDR3 length is 14 residues. The V segment lost 6 bases and the J segment 2 bases; nucleotides outside the gene matches: 3. CDR1 MRHNA and CDR2 SNTAGT come from the germline V gene. CDR3 loop: CASSELAGQETQYF. The CDR3 DNA is TGTGCCAGCAGCGAACTAGCGGGGCAAGAGACCCAGTACTTC.

The chain has TRBV5-1 and TRBJ1-1, with D possibly matching TRBD1 (6 bases). CDR1 is SGHRS, CDR2 YFSETQ, per germline. Between the trimmed V and J ends, which lost 3 bases and 6 bases, there was a span of 12 bases. The length of the CDR3 is 13 residues. CDR3: CASSSNQGSEAFF. The CDR3 bases are TGCGCCAGCAGCTCCAACCAGGGGTCTGAAGCTTTCTTT.

A remark on this clone: The junction and the germline gene differ at one end; a read error may be behind it. The chain recombines TRBV7-7 with TRBJ2-1, with 10 bases identical to TRBD2. CDR1 SSHAT and CDR2 FNYEAQ come from the germline V gene (reference sequence). The CDR3 loop spans 16 amino acids. The CDR3, as DNA: TGTGCTAGCAGCTTAGATCTAGCGGGAGCCGGGAATGAGCAGTTCTTC. This gives the protein CASSLDLAGAGNEQFF.

This sequence joins TRBV5-1 and TRBJ2-3; the D is unclear. There are 15 residues in the CDR3. Trimming removed 0 bases at V and 1 base at J, with 9 bases between. CDR1 is SGHRS and CDR2 is YFSETQ in the germline V gene. Written as DNA, the CDR3 is TGCGCCAGCAGCTTGGCACAGATCCGCACAGATACGCAGTATTTT. This gives the protein CASSLAQIRTDTQYF. The variable domain in full, with the rest retrieved from reference TRBV5-1 and TRBJ2-3, is KAGVTQTPRYLIKTRGQQVTLSCSPISGHRSVSWYQQTPGQGLQFLFEYFSETQRNKGNFPGRFSGRQFSNSRSEMNVSTLELGDSALYLCASSLAQIRTDTQYFGPGTRLTVL.

The chain is built from TRBV7-8 and TRBJ2-4; a weak D match, TRBD1 (5 bases). V lost 2 bases, J lost 1 base, and 15 bases lay in between. The V gene's germline CDR1 is SGHVS and CDR2 FQNEAQ. The CDR3 has 17 residues. CDR3 sequence: CASSLPLRVQAKNIQYF. For the CDR3, the DNA is TGTGCCAGCAGCTTACCCCTCAGGGTGCAGGCCAAAAACATTCAGTACTTC.

The chain couples TRBV19 to TRBJ1-2; 7 bases are a match to TRBD1. V shed 6 bases, J shed 6 bases, and the junction held 7 bases outside the gene matches. Germline loops: CDR1 LNHDA, CDR2 SQIVND (reference sequence). The CDR3 spans 13 residues. The CDR3 DNA follows: TGTGCCAGTAGCCCCTTAGACAGGGATGGCTACACCTTC. It is translated as CASSPLDRDGYTF.

CDR3 protein: CASSLGDSPSSGANVLTF. CDR3 bases: TGTGCCAGCAGCTTAGGGGACTCGCCCAGCTCTGGGGCCAACGTCCTGACTTTC. The chain combines TRBV7-8 with TRBJ2-6, with D perhaps TRBD2 (6 bases). V lost 1 base and J lost 0, with 13 bases in between. This CDR3 spans 18 amino acids. Germline CDR1 and CDR2: SGHVS and FQNEAQ.

The V call is TRBV5-6, the J call TRBJ1-3, with D maybe TRBD1 (5 bases). The CDR3 has 12 residues. V shed 4 bases and J shed 8 bases, with 10 bases lying between them. The germline CDR1 and CDR2 sequences are SGHDT and YYEEEE. In DNA, the CDR3 is TGTGCCAGCAGCGGTCCGACAGACACCATATATTTT. Encoded protein: CASSGPTDTIYF.

The chain combines TRBV4-1 with TRBJ1-4; a possible D gene is TRBD1 (5 bases). Trimming left V 1 base short and J 8 bases short, with 8 bases between. The CDR3 totals 13 residues. Germline values: CDR1 MGHRA, CDR2 YSYEKL. CDR3 nucleotide sequence: TGCGCCAGCAGCCAAGCAGGGCGGGAAAAACTGTTTTTT. Translation gives CASSQAGREKLFF.

V usage is TRBV21-1 and J usage is TRBJ2-1; whether TRBD1, the table's D call, matches the DNA was not checked. TRBV21-1 is a known pseudogene. This CDR3 is 15 amino acids long. CDR3: CASSKNGQVHNEQFF. CDR3 DNA sequence: TGTGCCAGCAGCAAAAATGGACAGGTCCACAATGAGCAGTTCTTC.

CDR3 sequence (DNA): TGTGCCAGTAGTACAACTTCTAGCGGTTACACAGATACGCAGTATTTT. It specifies CASSTTSSGYTDTQYF. J is TRBJ2-3 and V is TRBV19; 7 nucleotides line up with TRBD2. CDR3 length equals 16 residues. Looked up from germline, CDR1 is LNHDA and CDR2 is SQIVND (reference sequence). The ends lost 4 bases at V and 2 bases at J; junction bases unmatched: 9.

The chain carries TRBV5-4 and TRBJ2-7, with 11 bases fitting TRBD2. Trimming removed 1 base from V and 4 bases from J; junction bases left unmatched: 1. Germline loops: CDR1 SGHNT, CDR2 YYREEE (reference sequence). The CDR3 sequence is 14 residues long. CDR3 DNA sequence: TGTGCCAGCAGCTTGACTAGCGGGAGATACGAGCAGTACTTC. Protein: CASSLTSGRYEQYF. The entire variable domain, with the rest obtained from reference TRBV5-4 and TRBJ2-7, is as follows: ETGVTQSPTHLIKTRGQQVTLRCSSQSGHNTVSWYQQALGQGPQFIFQYYREEENGRGNFPPRFSGLQFPNYSSELNVNALELDDSALYLCASSLTSGRYEQYFGPGTRLTVT.

This CDR3 reads CASSQPGQGGYTF. The CDR3 DNA reads TGCGCCAGCAGCCAGCCGGGACAGGGTGGCTACACCTTC. The chain links TRBV4-1 to TRBJ1-2; 9 positions agree with TRBD1. This CDR3 contains 13 residues. The germline CDR1 and CDR2 sequences are MGHRA and YSYEKL. The V segment lost 3 bases and the J segment 7 bases; nucleotides outside the gene matches: 3.

The J gene is TRBJ2-2, the V gene TRBV19, with D unresolved. V was trimmed by 1 base and J by 4 bases, leaving 13 bases between them. CDR1 LNHDA and CDR2 SQIVND come from the germline V gene (reference sequence). The CDR3 sequence is 16 residues long. CDR3 amino acids: CASSIVSSPGTGELFF. In DNA form, the CDR3 reads TGTGCCAGTAGTATAGTCTCATCCCCGGGCACCGGGGAGCTGTTTTTT. The full variable domain, in which reference TRBV19 and TRBJ2-2 provide the parts outside the CDR3, is DGGITQSPKYLFRKEGQNVTLSCEQNLNHDAMYWYRQDPGQGLRLIYYSQIVNDFQKGDIAEGYSVSREKKESFPLTVTSAQKNPTAFYLCASSIVSSPGTGELFFGEGSRLTVL.

The chain has TRBV25-1 and TRBJ2-5; the D gene is possibly TRBD1 (6 bases). The V gene's germline CDR1 is MGHDK and CDR2 SYGVNS. V gave up 4 bases and J gave up 7 bases, with 22 bases separating them. There are 16 residues in the CDR3. The CDR3 bases are TGTGCCAGCAGTGCCCCCCCGGGACACCGGACTGGGACCCAGTACTTC. It translates to CASSAPPGHRTGTQYF.

This chain connects TRBV6-5 to TRBJ2-1, with 8 positions matching TRBD2. This CDR3 has 14 amino acids. V trimming: 11 bases; J trimming: 2 bases; junction bases outside the gene matches: 8. CDR1 is MNHEY, CDR2 SVGAGI, per germline. CDR3 DNA sequence: TGTGCCTCCGCGGGGCGGGAGGCCTACAATGAGCAGTTCTTC. Protein sequence: CASAGREAYNEQFF.

The chain carries TRBV6-5 and TRBJ1-2, with D perhaps TRBD1 (6 bases). The CDR3 spans 15 residues. CDR1 is MNHEY and CDR2 is SVGAGI in the germline V gene. Trimming took 2 bases from V and 5 from J, leaving 15 bases between them. CDR3 sequence (DNA): TGTGCCAGCAGTTACACCAGTACAGGGCCGTATGGCTACACCTTC. Encoded protein: CASSYTSTGPYGYTF.

J is TRBJ2-3 and V is TRBV28; D is possibly TRBD2 (6 bases). This CDR3 spans 13 amino acids. Germline V gene sequence: CDR1 MDHEN, CDR2 SYDVKM. V lost 3 bases to trimming and J lost 4 bases, with 8 bases between them. The CDR3 DNA follows: TGTGCCAGCAGTTTCGCGGGATCAGATACGCAGTATTTT. The encoded protein is CASSFAGSDTQYF.